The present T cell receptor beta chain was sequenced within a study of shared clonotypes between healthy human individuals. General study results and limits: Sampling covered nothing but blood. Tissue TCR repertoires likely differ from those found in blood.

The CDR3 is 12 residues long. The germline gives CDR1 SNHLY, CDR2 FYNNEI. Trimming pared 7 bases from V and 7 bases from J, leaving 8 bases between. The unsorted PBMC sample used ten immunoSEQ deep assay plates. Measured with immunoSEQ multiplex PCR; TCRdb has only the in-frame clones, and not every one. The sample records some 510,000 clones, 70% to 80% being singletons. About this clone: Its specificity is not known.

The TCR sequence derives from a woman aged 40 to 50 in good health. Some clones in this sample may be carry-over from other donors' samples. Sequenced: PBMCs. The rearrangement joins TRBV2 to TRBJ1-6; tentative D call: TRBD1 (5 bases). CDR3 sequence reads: CASKRGNSPLHF. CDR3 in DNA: TGTGCCAGCAAACGGGGGAATTCACCCCTCCACTTT.